This T cell receptor (beta chain) was recovered during a study of T cell responses to AZD1222 COVID-19 vaccine. Combined were second doses at about 4 or about 12 weeks. The data were produced by immunoSEQ multiplex PCR, yet TCRdb's version contains in-frame clones alone and is incomplete. Counted here are about 120,000 clones, around 93% occurring once; the ten biggest clones make up approximately 8%. The sample was peripheral blood, taken 28 days after the second AZD1222 dose. The receptor was derived from an adult who received the AZD1222 COVID-19 vaccine.

CDR3 nucleotides: TGTGCCACCAGCCCGGCAGGGGGATCAACTAATGAAAAACTGTTTTTT. Protein: CATSPAGGSTNEKLFF. V usage is TRBV15 and J usage is TRBJ1-4, with 7 bases matching TRBD1. The CDR3 loop spans 16 amino acids. The germline CDR1 and CDR2 sequences are LNHNV and YYDKDF (reference sequence). The V and J ends lost 5 bases and 0 bases, in that order; junction bases with no gene match: 6.